These 23 T cell receptor beta chains were sequenced from one sample in a study of Ad26.COV2.S vaccination and SARS-CoV-2 variants. The treatment denotes: roughly 20 received Ad26.COV2.S at low or high dose, single or two shots; about 5 received placebo; per-sample allocation not given. Sampling occurred on day 63 after the first vaccine or placebo injection. Data came from immunoSEQ multiplex PCR; TCRdb stores just in-frame clones and leaves some out. The profile shows approximately 410,000 clones, roughly 90% of them singletons. The material sequenced was peripheral blood, taken in a trial of Ad26.COV2.S vaccine versus placebo. These receptors originate from a person aged 18-65 years who received the Ad26.COV2.S COVID-19 vaccine or a placebo.

The rearrangement uses TRBV28 and TRBJ1-1; 11 nucleotides line up with TRBD1. The CDR3 is 15 residues long. Losses at the gene ends were 4 bases for V and 3 bases for J; bases not matched to a gene: 4. Germline lookup yields CDR1 MDHEN and CDR2 SYDVKM. The CDR3 here is CASSSDRGLDTEAFF. As DNA, the CDR3 is TGTGCCAGCAGTTCGGACAGGGGGCTTGACACTGAAGCTTTCTTT.

V usage is TRBV4-2 and J usage is TRBJ2-2; 7 positions match TRBD1. J lost 0 bases, V lost 2 bases, and 6 bases had no gene match. The CDR3 covers 17 residues. Germline CDR1 and CDR2: LGHNA and YNFKEQ. The CDR3 here is CASSQPGQVSNTGELFF. The CDR3 DNA is TGTGCCAGCAGCCAACCCGGACAGGTATCGAACACCGGGGAGCTGTTTTTT.

J is TRBJ2-7 and V is TRBV4-2; 12 bases are shared with TRBD1. The V segment lost 6 bases and the J segment 3 bases; nucleotides outside the gene matches: 6. The CDR3 spans 15 residues. Germline CDR1 LGHNA, CDR2 YNFKEQ. The CDR3 protein is CASRTGTGGRYEQYF. As DNA, the CDR3 is TGTGCCAGCAGAACCGGGACAGGGGGCCGCTACGAGCAGTACTTC.

This chain connects TRBV28 to TRBJ1-5; a weak D match, TRBD1 (6 bases). The CDR3 is 17 amino acids. Germline values: CDR1 MDHEN, CDR2 SYDVKM. Trimming left V 2 bases short and J 6 bases short, with 20 bases between. The CDR3 is CASSLSLSRGLSQPQHF. The CDR3 nucleotides read TGTGCCAGCAGTTTAAGCCTTTCACGGGGGCTTAGTCAGCCCCAGCATTTT.

A few counts support this clone. This chain connects TRBV5-4 to TRBJ2-5, with D possibly TRBD2 on 5 matching bases. The CDR3 covers 14 residues. Germline CDR1 and CDR2: SGHNT and YYREEE (reference sequence). Trimming removed 0 bases at V and 7 bases at J, with 13 bases between. The CDR3 DNA reads as TGTGCCAGCAGCTTGGCCGAGGGCTCAGCGACCCAGTACTTC. Amino acids: CASSLAEGSATQYF.

This sequence joins TRBV28 and TRBJ1-3; D gene unclear. The germline CDR1 and CDR2 sequences are MDHEN and SYDVKM. This CDR3 comprises 15 residues. V was clipped by 6 bases and J by 4 bases, with 16 bases between them. The DNA of the CDR3 is TGTGCCAGCAGCCCCCCTAGGAATGCGGGAAACACCATATATTTT. This codes for CASSPPRNAGNTIYF.

The chain recombines TRBV24-1 with TRBJ1-2, with D possibly being TRBD1 (6 bases). The length of the CDR3 is 15 residues. The germline gives CDR1 KGHDR, CDR2 SFDVKD. The V and J ends lost 1 base and 7 bases respectively, with 15 bases between them. In DNA, the CDR3 is TGTGCCACCAGTGATTTTTGGGACAAGCGACCTGGCTACACCTTC. This codes for CATSDFWDKRPGYTF.

The chain employs TRBV6-2 or TRBV6-3 and TRBJ2-3; the D gene is possibly TRBD2 (5 bases). Trimming took off 0 bases at V and 5 bases at J, with 15 bases between the two ends. CDR3 length: 16 residues. Per germline, CDR1 MNHEY and CDR2 SVGEGT. Here the CDR3 reads CASSYSTGGTRDTQYF. The CDR3 nucleotides are TGTGCCAGCAGTTACTCAACTGGAGGCACACGAGATACGCAGTATTTT.

The CDR3: CATLISGANVLTF. The DNA of the CDR3 is TGTGCCACTTTGATTTCTGGGGCCAACGTCCTGACTTTC. The rearrangement joins TRBV19 to TRBJ2-6; D remains ambiguous. The ends were cut back, 10 bases at V and 1 base at J, with 8 bases in the middle. This CDR3 has 13 amino acids. CDR1 is LNHDA and CDR2 is SQIVND in the germline V gene (reference sequence).

The genes are TRBV5-8 and TRBJ2-1; D perhaps matches TRBD2 (6 bases). This CDR3 is built from 14 residues. CDR1 and CDR2 (germline): SGHTS, YDEGEE. The V gene lost 2 bases and the J gene lost 3 bases, with 9 bases spanning the gap. CDR3 nucleotide sequence: TGTGCCAGCAGCTTCGGGGGAGTCTACAATGAGCAGTTCTTC. It yields the protein CASSFGGVYNEQFF. Combining the CDR3 with reference TRBV5-8 and TRBJ2-1 gives the whole variable domain EAGVTQSPTHLIKTRGQQATLRCSPISGHTSVYWYQQALGLGLQFLLWYDEGEERNRGNFPPRFSGRQFPNYSSELNVNALELEDSALYLCASSFGGVYNEQFFGPGTRLTVL.

The chain combines TRBV4-1 with TRBJ1-5; TRBD1 matches at 10 bases. The V and J ends lost 4 bases and 4 bases, in that order; junction bases with no gene match: 13. The CDR3 covers 18 residues. Looked up from germline, CDR1 is MGHRA and CDR2 is YSYEKL. CDR3 DNA sequence: TGCGCCAGCAGCCCTATTACTCTCCCGGGACAGGGGAATCAGCCCCAGCATTTT. The encoded protein is CASSPITLPGQGNQPQHF.

The V gene is TRBV7-7, the J gene TRBJ1-2, with D possibly TRBD1 on 5 matching bases. This CDR3 has 14 amino acids. Germline CDR1 is SSHAT and CDR2 is FNYEAQ (reference sequence). V was cut by 5 bases and J by 2 bases, with 12 bases left in between. This CDR3 reads CASSPMTVNYGYTF. As DNA, the CDR3 is TGTGCCAGCAGCCCGATGACAGTGAACTATGGCTACACCTTC.

This rearrangement joins TRBV7-3 to TRBJ1-3, with 7 positions matching TRBD1. The CDR3 has 15 amino acids. The junction had 7 bases not matched to a gene; V was cut back by 5 bases and J by 3 bases. Germline CDR1 is SGHTA and CDR2 is FQGTGA. The CDR3 bases are TGTGCCAGCAGCATGACAGGGTCCGGTGGAAACACCATATATTTT. Translating gives CASSMTGSGGNTIYF.

V is TRBV11-2 and J is TRBJ2-7; 11 nucleotides line up with TRBD2. The CDR3 consists of 14 residues. CDR1 and CDR2 from the germline V gene are SGHAT and FQNNGV. The ends lost 8 bases at V and 4 bases at J; junction bases unmatched: 7. This CDR3 is CASAFTSGGYEQYF. For the CDR3, the DNA is TGTGCCAGCGCCTTCACTAGCGGGGGTTACGAGCAGTACTTC.

The chain joins TRBV18 to TRBJ1-4, with TRBD1 matching 8 bases. Germline lookup yields CDR1 KGHSH and CDR2 LQKENI. The CDR3 contains 15 residues. The V segment lost 1 base and the J segment 8 bases; nucleotides outside the gene matches: 6. CDR3 residues: CASSPRTGPDEKLFF. The CDR3 DNA reads as TGTGCCAGCTCACCACGGACAGGGCCGGACGAAAAACTGTTTTTT.

This rearrangement joins TRBV7-9 to TRBJ2-3; 8 nucleotides match TRBD2. The V and J ends lost 4 bases and 11 bases, in that order; junction bases with no gene match: 11. This CDR3 has 14 residues. Germline V CDR1 and CDR2: SEHNR, FQNEAQ (reference sequence). CDR3 nucleotide sequence: TGTGCCAGCAGCTCCGGACTAGCAGCAGGGGAGCAGTATTTT. Its protein product is CASSSGLAAGEQYF. The variable domain in full, with the rest retrieved from reference TRBV7-9 and TRBJ2-3, is DTGVSQNPRHKITKRGQNVTFRCDPISEHNRLYWYRQTLGQGPEFLTYFQNEAQLEKSRLLSDRFSAERPKGSFSTLEIQRTEQGDSAMYLCASSSGLAAGEQYFGPGTRLTVL.

This clone was counted a single time. The chain has TRBV7-2 and TRBJ2-3; D might be TRBD1 or TRBD2, each matching 5 bases. V gave up 8 bases and J gave up 2 bases, with 11 bases separating them. This CDR3 has 13 residues. Germline V gene lookup returns CDR1 SGHTA and CDR2 FQGNSA. CDR3 protein: CASPGPNTDTQYF. CDR3 DNA: TGTGCCAGCCCGGGACCAAACACAGATACGCAGTATTTT.

The J gene is TRBJ1-3, the V gene TRBV5-4, with 7 bases fitting TRBD1. Germline V gene sequence: CDR1 SGHNT, CDR2 YYREEE (reference sequence). The V and J ends lost 3 bases and 4 bases, in that order; junction bases with no gene match: 1. There are 13 residues in the CDR3. CDR3 nucleotides: TGTGCCAGCAGCTCGGGACAGGGAAACACCATATATTTT. Protein product: CASSSGQGNTIYF.

This chain joins TRBV9 and TRBJ2-7, with TRBD2 matching 9 bases. This CDR3 comprises 15 residues. The V gene end was trimmed by 4 bases and the J gene end by 4 bases; junction bases not matched to a gene: 9. CDR1 SGDLS and CDR2 YYNGEE come from the germline V gene. The CDR3 DNA is TGTGCCAGCAGCAAGTCGAGCGGGGGGTTTTACGAGCAGTACTTC. Its protein is CASSKSSGGFYEQYF. Looking up the rest from reference TRBV9 and TRBJ2-7 gives the full variable domain: DSGVTQTPKHLITATGQRVTLRCSPRSGDLSVYWYQQSLDQGLQFLIQYYNGEERAKGNILERFSAQQFPDLHSELNLSSLELGDSALYFCASSKSSGGFYEQYFGPGTRLTVT.

V gene TRBV27 combines with J gene TRBJ2-3, with D possibly being TRBD2 (6 bases). CDR3 length equals 14 residues. The germline gives CDR1 MNHEY, CDR2 SMNVEV (reference sequence). V lost 1 base, J lost 5 bases, and 10 bases lay in between. DNA for the CDR3: TGTGCCAGCAGTTTATACGGAGGGTTAGATACGCAGTATTTT. It specifies CASSLYGGLDTQYF.

The V gene is TRBV7-2, the J gene TRBJ1-5; possible D gene TRBD1, 5 bases. V was pared by 8 bases and J by 2 bases, with 19 bases between. Germline assignment: CDR1 SGHTA and CDR2 FQGNSA. The CDR3 runs 16 residues. The DNA of the CDR3 is TGTGCCAGCGCGGGTTACGGGGGTGCGGGCAATCAGCCCCAGCATTTT. Protein sequence: CASAGYGGAGNQPQHF.

This clone was found a few times. CDR3 residues: CASKDPGTSGNTIYF. In nucleotides, the CDR3 is TGCGCCAGCAAGGACCCGGGAACCTCTGGAAACACCATATATTTT. This rearrangement joins TRBV5-1 to TRBJ1-3; no clear D. Germline V gene sequence: CDR1 SGHRS, CDR2 YFSETQ. The length of the CDR3 is 15 residues. V lost 6 bases and J lost 0, with 13 bases in between.

V usage is TRBV9 and J usage is TRBJ2-7, with a possible D match to TRBD2 (5 bases). CDR1 SGDLS and CDR2 YYNGEE come from the germline V gene. V was shortened by 0 bases and J by 2 bases, with 12 bases between the two germline ends. This CDR3 contains 15 residues. Written as DNA, the CDR3 is TGTGCCAGCAGCGTAGAGACGGGGATTCCCTACGAGCAGTACTTC. Translated, it gives CASSVETGIPYEQYF. The full variable domain, its missing parts supplied by reference TRBV9 and TRBJ2-7, is DSGVTQTPKHLITATGQRVTLRCSPRSGDLSVYWYQQSLDQGLQFLIQYYNGEERAKGNILERFSAQQFPDLHSELNLSSLELGDSALYFCASSVETGIPYEQYFGPGTRLTVT.